Listed here are 32 T cell receptor beta chains from one sample, sequenced in a study of cytomegalovirus exposure and HLA in healthy donors (dated by TCRdb to 2017 to 2019). The library relied on the immunoSEQ multiplex PCR assay. For the multiplex PCR, a mixture combining 60 forward primers for TCR Vbeta segments and 13 reverse primers for TCR Jbeta segments was used. This is the immuneACCESS table as TCRdb keeps it, with only in-frame sequences that have V and J called. A part of the clones is gone; compared with another copy, unresolved V genes explain less than half, and the rest is unexplained. Across this sample there are under 300,000 clones, with roughly two thirds seen only once. The top ten clonotypes cover approximately 2.1% of the sample. What was sequenced was PBMCs. The receptors stem from a female donor in good health and CMV-seronegative.

The chain joins TRBV10-3 to TRBJ2-1, with 11 bases that match TRBD2. J gave up 2 bases and V 10 bases, and 7 bases lay outside the gene matches. Germline assignment: CDR1 ENHRY and CDR2 SYGVKD. The CDR3 loop spans 15 amino acids. The CDR3 region has the DNA TGTGCCACCTCCCTTAGCGGGAGGGCCTACAATGAGCAGTTCTTC. Translated: CATSLSGRAYNEQFF.

V usage is TRBV5-4 and J usage is TRBJ2-5, with 12 bases fitting TRBD2. V lost 4 bases and J lost 1; bases outside the gene matches: 5. This CDR3 has 16 residues. Germline V gene lookup returns CDR1 SGHNT and CDR2 YYREEE (reference sequence). The CDR3 DNA is TGTGCCAGCAGCACACTAGCGGGAGGACCCCAAGAGACCCAGTACTTC. This gives the protein CASSTLAGGPQETQYF. Full variable domain (rest looked up from reference TRBV5-4 and TRBJ2-5): ETGVTQSPTHLIKTRGQQVTLRCSSQSGHNTVSWYQQALGQGPQFIFQYYREEENGRGNFPPRFSGLQFPNYSSELNVNALELDDSALYLCASSTLAGGPQETQYFGPGTRLLVL.

CDR3 amino acids: CASRVQGLDNTEAFF. The CDR3 bases are TGTGCCAGCAGGGTACAGGGCCTGGACAACACTGAAGCTTTCTTT. The rearrangement uses TRBV2 and TRBJ1-1; D is perhaps TRBD1 (6 bases). V lost 6 bases to trimming and J lost 2 bases, with 16 bases between them. The V gene's germline CDR1 is SNHLY and CDR2 FYNNEI. CDR3 length: 15 residues.

This clone appeared once. The V gene is TRBV10-3, the J gene TRBJ2-1; D unclear. CDR1 and CDR2 from the germline V gene are ENHRY and SYGVKD. Between the trimmed V and J ends, which lost 2 bases and 0 bases, there was a span of 8 bases. The CDR3 is 15 amino acids. CDR3 sequence (DNA): TGTGCCATCAGTGAGAATACTGGCTCCTACAATGAGCAGTTCTTC. This sequence encodes CAISENTGSYNEQFF.

This chain connects TRBV7-9 to TRBJ1-2; a weak D match, TRBD1 (5 bases). This CDR3 is 15 amino acids long. V was cut by 8 bases and J by 4 bases, with 20 bases left in between. Germline-derived CDR1 and CDR2 are SEHNR and FQNEAQ (reference sequence). CDR3 region: CASVNSPQGRYGYTF. In nucleotides, the CDR3 is TGTGCCAGCGTTAATAGCCCGCAGGGTCGCTATGGCTACACCTTC.

The chain carries TRBV6-5 and TRBJ2-1; TRBD2 matches 10 bases. The V and J ends lost 7 bases and 10 bases, in that order; junction bases with no gene match: 7. The CDR3 contains 13 residues. CDR1 is MNHEY, CDR2 SVGAGI, per germline. CDR3 DNA: TGTGCCAGCATGAGGACTAGCGGTGAAGAGCAGTTCTTC. Translation gives CASMRTSGEEQFF.

V and J are TRBV28 and TRBJ2-7, with 8 bases that match TRBD2. Germline CDR1 MDHEN, CDR2 SYDVKM. There are 15 residues in the CDR3. Germline trimming cut 2 bases from V and 4 bases from J; bases unmatched to any gene: 7. The CDR3 region is CASSLSSSGSYEQYF. In nucleotides, the CDR3 is TGTGCCAGCAGTTTAAGTTCCAGCGGGAGTTACGAGCAGTACTTC.

V is TRBV6-5 and J is TRBJ2-7; 10 nucleotides match TRBD1. This CDR3 is built from 15 residues. Germline V gives CDR1 MNHEY, CDR2 SVGAGI. V was clipped by 4 bases and J by 5 bases; unmatched bases: 8. Written as DNA, the CDR3 is TGTGCCAGCAGTTCCACGGGACAGGGGAGCGACGAGCAGTACTTC. It is translated as CASSSTGQGSDEQYF.

J is TRBJ2-1 and V is TRBV6-6; 8 bases match TRBD2. In germline, CDR1 is MNHNY, CDR2 SVGAGI (reference sequence). This CDR3 region has 16 residues. V was clipped by 7 bases and J by 9 bases; unmatched bases: 17. The CDR3 sequence: CASTLRGLGGSTEQFF. In DNA form, the CDR3 reads TGTGCCAGCACCCTCAGGGGACTAGGGGGATCAACTGAGCAGTTCTTC.

This clone was seen once. CDR3 nucleotide sequence: TGTGCCAGCAGTCCGGTTGAGACAGGCGGAAACACCATATATTTT. The encoded protein is CASSPVETGGNTIYF. The chain links TRBV28 to TRBJ1-3; D perhaps matches TRBD1 (6 bases). This CDR3 comprises 15 residues. Germline V gene sequence: CDR1 MDHEN, CDR2 SYDVKM. V was clipped by 5 bases and J by 4 bases, with 15 bases between them.

The V call is TRBV30, the J call TRBJ1-1; TRBD1 might be the D (6 bases). The CDR3 runs to 15 residues. V was clipped by 0 bases and J by 4 bases, with 15 bases between them. Germline-derived CDR1 and CDR2 are GTSNPN and SVGIG (reference sequence). CDR3 in amino acids: CAWSVNYRVITEAFF. CDR3 coding DNA: TGTGCCTGGAGTGTAAATTACAGGGTGATCACTGAAGCTTTCTTT.

In its sample, this clone was seen once. The chain employs TRBV28 and TRBJ2-6; 12 bases match TRBD2. CDR3 length: 20 residues. The junction had 10 bases not matched to a gene; V was cut back by 4 bases and J by 0 bases. From germline, CDR1 is MDHEN and CDR2 SYDVKM. CDR3 sequence (DNA): TGTGCCAGCAGTTCTCGACTAATGACTAGCGGGAGCTCTGGGGCCAACGTCCTGACTTTC. Translation: CASSSRLMTSGSSGANVLTF.

The chain has TRBV6-4 and TRBJ2-3; TRBD1 matches at 7 bases. The CDR3 spans 15 residues. Germline CDR1 MRHNA, CDR2 SNTAGT. With 0 bases clipped from V and 4 bases from J, the junction kept 4 bases outside the gene matches. The CDR3 is CASSDSNRGADTQYF. CDR3 DNA sequence: TGTGCCAGCAGTGACTCTAACAGGGGAGCAGATACGCAGTATTTT.

The genes are TRBV6-1 and TRBJ1-2; D remains ambiguous. CDR3 size: 10 residues. V was pared by 6 bases and J by 13 bases, with 12 bases between. CDR1 is MNHNS and CDR2 is SASEGT in the germline V gene. CDR3 sequence: CASRSDYVTF. In nucleotides, the CDR3 is TGTGCCAGCAGAAGCGATTATGTCACCTTC.

This chain uses TRBV6-5 with TRBJ2-7, with 9 bases lining up with TRBD2. Germline V gene data show CDR1 as MNHEY and CDR2 as SVGAGI. J was trimmed by 3 bases and V by 8 bases; bases with no gene match: 11. This CDR3 contains 15 residues. The CDR3, as DNA: TGTGCCAGCCAAAATGAGGCTAGCGGGAACTACGAGCAGTACTTC. Translating it yields CASQNEASGNYEQYF.

The rearrangement uses TRBV7-3 and TRBJ1-2, with 8 bases aligning to TRBD1. V dropped 4 bases and J dropped 4; count of bases not matched to a gene: 2. Germline assignment: CDR1 SGHTA and CDR2 FQGTGA. This CDR3 region has 13 residues. CDR3 in amino acids: CASSSDRGYGYTF. The CDR3 DNA sequence: TGTGCCAGCAGCTCCGACAGGGGCTATGGCTACACCTTC.

Only one count was recorded for this clone. This chain uses TRBV18 with TRBJ1-5; D is unresolved. The CDR3 contains 13 residues. V lost 3 bases and J 9 bases, leaving 12 bases between the germline ends. Germline V gene lookup returns CDR1 KGHSH and CDR2 LQKENI. The CDR3 reads CASSPKESRPQHF. The DNA of the CDR3 is TGTGCCAGCTCACCTAAAGAAAGCCGGCCCCAGCATTTT.

This chain links TRBV28 with TRBJ1-1, with D tentatively TRBD1 (5 bases). Germline V CDR1 and CDR2: MDHEN, SYDVKM. With 3 bases removed from V and 4 bases from J, the gap between germline ends came to 12 bases. The CDR3 is 14 residues long. For the CDR3, the DNA is TGTGCCAGCAGTTTTGAGGTGGGGGGCACTGAAGCTTTCTTT. Translated, it gives CASSFEVGGTEAFF.

The rearrangement uses TRBV11-3 and TRBJ2-3; perhaps TRBD1 as D (5 bases). The CDR3 extends over 14 amino acids. CDR1 is SGHNT and CDR2 is YENEEA in the germline V gene. The V end was cut by 3 bases, the J end by 2 bases, with 9 bases between. The CDR3 loop reads CASSFQGLTDTQYF. For the CDR3, the DNA is TGTGCCAGCAGCTTCCAGGGTCTCACAGATACGCAGTATTTT.

The chain links TRBV29-1 to TRBJ2-1; 11 bases are a match to TRBD2. This CDR3 contains 14 residues. From germline, CDR1 is SQVTM and CDR2 ANQGSEA. The V and J ends lost 6 bases and 4 bases, in that order; junction bases with no gene match: 5. CDR3 in DNA: TGCAGCGTAGGTCTAGCGGGGGGATACAATGAGCAGTTCTTC. It specifies CSVGLAGGYNEQFF.

This clone has a handful of counts. V and J are TRBV2 and TRBJ2-1; TRBD1 matches 9 bases. This CDR3 is built from 14 residues. Germline V lookup: CDR1 SNHLY, CDR2 FYNNEI. The trim removed 4 bases at V and 7 bases at J, leaving 5 bases unmatched. In DNA form, the CDR3 reads TGTGCCAGCAGTGGCGACAGGGGGAGGAATGAGCAGTTCTTC. It is translated as CASSGDRGRNEQFF.

The J gene is TRBJ1-2, the V gene TRBV6-6; TRBD1 might be the D (6 bases). V lost 2 bases and J 8 bases, leaving 12 bases between the germline ends. This CDR3 region has 13 residues. Germline-derived CDR1 and CDR2 are MNHNY and SVGAGI (reference sequence). The chain's CDR3 is CASSYPGEGGYTF. The CDR3 region has the DNA TGTGCCAGCAGTTACCCAGGGGAAGGGGGCTACACCTTC.

Worth noting for this clone: Compared with germline, one end of the junction differs, possibly owing to a read error. V and J are TRBV19 and TRBJ2-5, with 8 bases lining up with TRBD2. The CDR3 contains 15 residues. Germline V gives CDR1 LNHDA, CDR2 SQIVND (reference sequence). The CDR3 loop reads CASSITSGGWETQYF. The CDR3 nucleotides are TGTGCCAGCAGTATCACTAGCGGAGGGTGGGAGACCCAGTACTTC.

This sequence joins TRBV7-9 and TRBJ1-4; D not certain. The V and J ends lost 6 bases and 6 bases respectively, with 8 bases between them. CDR1 is SEHNR and CDR2 is FQNEAQ in the germline V gene (reference sequence). The CDR3 is 12 residues long. DNA for the CDR3: TGTGCCAGCAGGGCTGAGGATGAAAAACTGTTTTTT. Encoded protein: CASRAEDEKLFF.

The chain carries TRBV7-9 and TRBJ2-2, with TRBD1 identical over 8 bases. The CDR3 sequence is 15 residues long. Per the germline V gene, CDR1 is SEHNR and CDR2 is FQNEAQ (reference sequence). After removal of 5 bases from V and 1 base from J, the junction contained 3 bases not matched to a gene. The CDR3 loop is CASSGGQGNTGELFF. For the CDR3, the DNA is TGTGCCAGCAGCGGTGGACAGGGGAACACCGGGGAGCTGTTTTTT.

This rearrangement joins TRBV19 to TRBJ1-5, with TRBD1 as a possible D gene (6 bases). The germline V and J ends were trimmed by 4 bases and 3 bases, with 10 bases remaining between them. Germline values: CDR1 LNHDA, CDR2 SQIVND (reference sequence). The CDR3 length is 14 residues. CDR3 region: CASSKGQINQPQHF. CDR3 nucleotide sequence: TGTGCCAGTAGTAAAGGACAGATCAATCAGCCCCAGCATTTT.

The V gene is TRBV11-3, the J gene TRBJ2-2; maybe TRBD1 (7 bases). Germline assignment: CDR1 SGHNT and CDR2 YENEEA. Deletions cut 4 bases from V and 0 bases from J, with 15 bases between. This CDR3 has 17 residues. Written as DNA, the CDR3 is TGTGCCAGCAGCTCCCTGCGGGGACAGTCGAACACCGGGGAGCTGTTTTTT. Protein: CASSSLRGQSNTGELFF.

The chain joins TRBV27 to TRBJ1-2, with D maybe TRBD1 (5 bases). Germline V gene data show CDR1 as MNHEY and CDR2 as SMNVEV (reference sequence). The CDR3 is 17 amino acids. Trimming cost V 5 bases and J 2 bases, with 21 bases left between them. The CDR3 sequence is CASSQEFRQTPNYGYTF. CDR3 nucleotides: TGTGCCAGCAGTCAGGAGTTCCGACAGACCCCAAACTATGGCTACACCTTC.

The J gene is TRBJ2-4, the V gene TRBV7-2; 9 nucleotides line up with TRBD2. Germline V gene lookup returns CDR1 SGHTA and CDR2 FQGNSA. Losses at the gene ends were 5 bases for V and 0 bases for J; bases not matched to a gene: 14. CDR3 size: 19 residues. CDR3 in amino acids: CASSEFGLALGEAKNIQYF. The CDR3 bases are TGTGCCAGCAGCGAATTCGGACTAGCGTTAGGGGAAGCCAAAAACATTCAGTACTTC.

J is TRBJ1-1 and V is TRBV11-1; perhaps TRBD1 as D (5 bases). V lost 1 base and J lost 2, with 11 bases in between. The germline V gene encodes CDR1 SGHAT and CDR2 FQDESV (reference sequence). The CDR3 consists of 15 residues. Written as DNA, the CDR3 is TGTGCCAGCAGCTTAGGACAGACCCTTAACACTGAAGCTTTCTTT. Its translation: CASSLGQTLNTEAFF.

The J gene is TRBJ2-1, the V gene TRBV27; 11 nucleotides line up with TRBD2. V lost 5 bases and J lost 12; bases outside the gene matches: 9. Germline V gene sequence: CDR1 MNHEY, CDR2 SMNVEV (reference sequence). The CDR3 contains 14 residues. CDR3: CASSPTSGAFGQFF. CDR3 in DNA: TGTGCCAGCAGTCCGACTAGCGGGGCTTTCGGGCAGTTCTTC.

The J gene is TRBJ1-3, the V gene TRBV28, with unresolved D. Between the trimmed V and J ends, which lost 5 bases and 7 bases, there was a span of 12 bases. The CDR3 has 13 amino acids. Germline CDR1 reads MDHEN; CDR2 reads SYDVKM. The CDR3 bases are TGTGCCAGCAGTCGGGGTGTCGAGAACACCATATATTTT. This gives the protein CASSRGVENTIYF.